This T cell receptor beta chain comes out of a study of Graves' ophthalmopathy and Graves' hyperthyroidism. Ten or more counts support this clonotype. Its ends do not fully match the called genes, so a read error is possible. The germline V gene has CDR1 SGHAT and CDR2 FQNNGV. CDR3 length: 16 amino acids. The authors amplified TCR beta CDR3 regions from RNA transcripts. The first-round RT-PCR employed HTBI primers together with the Qiagen OneStep RT-PCR kit. A multiplex PCR was then performed as the second round. Each CDR3 protein is one row after TCRdb ran MiXCR on the multiplex PCR reads. The data show 350,000 to 450,000 distinct CDR3 sequences, around 20% seen once.

The receptor comes from a woman aged 18-29 years with Graves' ophthalmopathy. Sequencing was performed on peripheral blood. V usage is TRBV11-2 and J usage is TRBJ2-7, with D possibly TRBD1 on 6 matching bases. The CDR3 region is CVSSQIHGQPYYEQYF. In DNA, the CDR3 is TGTGTCAGCAGCCAGATACACGGACAGCCTTACTACGAGCAGTACTTC.